The 27 T cell receptor beta chains given below trace back to one sample, sequenced in a study of T cell responses to AZD1222 COVID-19 vaccine. Profiled with immunoSEQ multiplex PCR; TCRdb holds only in-frame clones, not every one. The sample contains some 150,000 clones, 93% of which appear only once. The sequenced sample was peripheral blood, obtained on day 0 of AZD1222 vaccination. The receptors come from an adult in good health.

The chain uses TRBV3-1 (or the pseudogene TRBV3-2) and TRBJ1-2, with 8 bases that match TRBD1. The CDR3 is 16 residues long. Losses at the gene ends were 5 bases for V and 3 bases for J; bases not matched to a gene: 11. The germline V gene encodes CDR1 LGHDT and CDR2 YNNKEL (reference sequence). DNA for the CDR3: TGTGCCAGCAGCTCCCCGGGACAGGACACCTACTATGGCTACACCTTC. Translating gives CASSSPGQDTYYGYTF.

V gene TRBV30 combines with J gene TRBJ1-3, with D perhaps TRBD1 (5 bases). The CDR3 loop spans 16 amino acids. V was pared by 0 bases and J by 0 bases, with 12 bases between. Germline CDR1 is GTSNPN and CDR2 is SVGIG (reference sequence). CDR3 protein: CAWSVMGTYSGNTIYF. Written as DNA, the CDR3 is TGTGCCTGGAGTGTAATGGGGACCTACTCTGGAAACACCATATATTTT.

V and J are TRBV20-1 and TRBJ1-2; no reliable D call. The CDR3 is made up of 14 amino acids. Germline CDR1 and CDR2: DFQATT and SNEGSKA (reference sequence). The V end was cut by 3 bases, the J end by 3 bases, with 14 bases between. The CDR3 sequence: CSASPDPGDYGYTF. The CDR3 nucleotides read TGCAGTGCTAGTCCCGATCCAGGTGACTATGGCTACACCTTC.

V is TRBV2 and J is TRBJ1-3; 7 bases line up with TRBD1. V shed 3 bases and J 3 bases; nucleotides not matched to a gene: 11. This CDR3 contains 17 residues. Germline lookup yields CDR1 SNHLY and CDR2 FYNNEI. CDR3 nucleotides: TGTGCCAGCAGTGAGCTCCCGGGAGGGGGCATTGGAAACACCATATATTTT. Translating it yields CASSELPGGGIGNTIYF.

In regard to this clone: In the same sample, other DNA sequences code for this CDR3. This chain uses TRBV19 with TRBJ2-1; D possibly corresponds to TRBD2 (6 bases). CDR1 LNHDA and CDR2 SQIVND come from the germline V gene (reference sequence). The CDR3 contains 13 residues. Trimming cost V 1 base and J 7 bases, with 8 bases left between them. The CDR3 reads CASSIGRGNEQFF. CDR3 sequence (DNA): TGTGCCAGTAGTATAGGGCGGGGTAATGAGCAGTTCTTC. The full variable domain, in which reference TRBV19 and TRBJ2-1 provide the parts outside the CDR3, is DGGITQSPKYLFRKEGQNVTLSCEQNLNHDAMYWYRQDPGQGLRLIYYSQIVNDFQKGDIAEGYSVSREKKESFPLTVTSAQKNPTAFYLCASSIGRGNEQFFGPGTRLTVL.

The CDR3 spells CSVETNTEAFF. CDR3 nucleotides: TGCAGCGTTGAAACGAACACTGAAGCTTTCTTT. The V gene is TRBV29-1, the J gene TRBJ1-1; D unclear. Germline CDR1 and CDR2: SQVTM and ANQGSEA. V was cut by 2 bases and J by 1 base, with 2 bases left in between. The CDR3 loop spans 11 amino acids.

This clone came up a few times. V usage is TRBV21-1 and J usage is TRBJ1-5. TRBV21-1 constitutes a pseudogene. CDR3 length: 13 residues. The CDR3 nucleotides read TGTGCCAGCAGCAAACAGGGAGATCAGCCCCAGCATTTT. Translating gives CASSKQGDQPQHF.

This sequence joins TRBV28 and TRBJ1-1; 9 nucleotides agree with TRBD1. CDR3 size: 14 residues. Germline trimming cut 8 bases from V and 1 base from J; bases unmatched to any gene: 5. From germline, CDR1 is MDHEN and CDR2 SYDVKM. The CDR3 spells CASLDRGWNTEAFF. Written as DNA, the CDR3 is TGTGCCAGCCTGGACAGGGGCTGGAACACTGAAGCTTTCTTT.

The rearrangement joins TRBV19 to TRBJ2-1, with TRBD2 matching over 7 bases. In germline, CDR1 is LNHDA, CDR2 SQIVND (reference sequence). The CDR3 is 15 residues long. V was pared by 3 bases and J by 7 bases, with 9 bases of the junction left unmatched. In DNA form, the CDR3 reads TGTGCCAGTAGTATCGCGGGAGAAGGAATAAATGAGCAGTTCTTC. Translating it yields CASSIAGEGINEQFF.

This chain links TRBV3-1 (or the pseudogene TRBV3-2) with TRBJ1-3; D call uncertain. This CDR3 is 14 amino acids long. Trimming cost V 2 bases and J 8 bases, with 13 bases left between them. CDR1 and CDR2 (germline): LGHDT, YNNKEL (reference sequence). CDR3 in DNA: TGTGCCAGCAGCCAACTCTTAGGTCCGGACACCATATATTTT. Translated: CASSQLLGPDTIYF.

With respect to this clone: The sample has other DNA sequences that encode this CDR3 too. This chain links TRBV19 with TRBJ2-1; 10 bases agree with TRBD1. The CDR3 length is 16 residues. CDR1 is LNHDA, CDR2 SQIVND, per germline (reference sequence). V dropped 1 base and J dropped 1; count of bases not matched to a gene: 1. CDR3 bases: TGTGCCAGTAGTATAGGGGACAGGGGATCCTACAATGAGCAGTTCTTC. It translates to CASSIGDRGSYNEQFF.

V is TRBV24-1 and J is TRBJ2-2; the D gene is possibly TRBD1 (6 bases). The CDR3 has 14 amino acids. Germline V gene data show CDR1 as KGHDR and CDR2 as SFDVKD. Trimming took 12 bases from V and 0 from J, leaving 13 bases between them. The CDR3 DNA follows: TGTGCCTGCGAGGGGGAAGCGAACACCGGGGAGCTGTTTTTT. The encoded protein is CACEGEANTGELFF.

This clone was found once. The chain joins TRBV29-1 to TRBJ2-5, with 12 bases lining up with TRBD2. This CDR3 region has 18 residues. CDR1 and CDR2 from the germline V gene are SQVTM and ANQGSEA. Trimming at V came to 0 bases and at J to 3 bases, leaving 11 bases not matched to a gene. CDR3 in amino acids: CSVEDQHRASGREETQYF. CDR3 nucleotides: TGCAGCGTTGAAGATCAACATCGGGCTAGCGGGAGGGAAGAGACCCAGTACTTC.

The chain links TRBV25-1 to TRBJ2-7; TRBD1 might be the D (5 bases). Germline V gives CDR1 MGHDK, CDR2 SYGVNS. The length of the CDR3 is 16 residues. V was clipped by 2 bases and J by 5 bases, with 19 bases between them. CDR3 region: CASSEVGTGRSHEQYF. CDR3 sequence (DNA): TGTGCCAGCAGTGAAGTAGGAACAGGACGATCCCACGAGCAGTACTTC.

The DNA for the CDR3 is TGTGCCAGCAGCTCCGGGACAGGCCGAACAGATACGCAGTATTTT. Encoded protein: CASSSGTGRTDTQYF. The genes are TRBV13 and TRBJ2-3; 8 bases match TRBD1. The trim removed 4 bases at V and 3 bases at J, leaving 6 bases unmatched. Looked up from germline, CDR1 is PRHDT and CDR2 is FYEKMQ (reference sequence). This CDR3 region has 15 residues. The full variable domain, completed using reference TRBV13 and TRBJ2-3, is AAGVIQSPRHLIKEKRETATLKCYPIPRHDTVYWYQQGPGQDPQFLISFYEKMQSDKGSIPDRFSAQQFSDYHSELNMSSLELGDSALYFCASSSGTGRTDTQYFGPGTRLTVL.

The chain links TRBV4-2 to TRBJ1-3; 8 bases are a match to TRBD1. Germline V gene sequence: CDR1 LGHNA, CDR2 YNFKEQ. The CDR3 is 17 residues long. V was clipped by 1 base and J by 4 bases; unmatched bases: 9. CDR3 in amino acids: CASSQAGERQGGNTIYF. In nucleotides, the CDR3 is TGTGCCAGCAGCCAAGCTGGGGAAAGACAGGGGGGAAACACCATATATTTT.

This clone was seen a single time. J is TRBJ1-6 and V is TRBV6-5; D is unresolved. The CDR3 is 12 residues long. Trimming stripped 2 bases from V and 9 bases from J, with 5 bases between. Germline CDR1 is MNHEY and CDR2 is SVGAGI. CDR3 sequence: CASSYTASPLHF. The CDR3 DNA reads as TGTGCCAGCAGTTACACAGCTTCACCCCTCCACTTT.

The chain employs TRBV9 and TRBJ1-1; TRBD1 matches at 7 bases. Germline V gene data show CDR1 as SGDLS and CDR2 as YYNGEE. This CDR3 region has 14 residues. The V and J ends lost 4 bases and 4 bases, in that order; junction bases with no gene match: 7. Here the CDR3 DNA reads TGTGCCAGCAGCCTATTAACAGGGGTCACTGAAGCTTTCTTT. Translation gives CASSLLTGVTEAFF.

This clone was picked up one time. J is TRBJ1-2 and V is TRBV10-2, with D maybe TRBD1 (6 bases). Trimming left V 1 base short and J 2 bases short, with 20 bases between. The germline CDR1 and CDR2 sequences are WSHSY and SAAADI. The length of the CDR3 is 18 residues. CDR3 loop: CASSELGTGASTNYGYTF. The CDR3 DNA reads TGCGCCAGCAGTGAGTTAGGTACGGGGGCGTCAACCAACTATGGCTACACCTTC.

V usage is TRBV15 and J usage is TRBJ1-3, with D perhaps matching TRBD1 (5 bases). The germline V gene has CDR1 LNHNV and CDR2 YYDKDF (reference sequence). The V and J ends lost 0 bases and 2 bases respectively, with 8 bases between them. The CDR3 has 15 residues. The CDR3 DNA reads as TGTGCCACCAGCAGAGATCCAGGGACTGGAAACACCATATATTTT. This encodes CATSRDPGTGNTIYF.

V gene TRBV15 combines with J gene TRBJ2-1; TRBD1 matches at 8 bases. Per the germline V gene, CDR1 is LNHNV and CDR2 is YYDKDF (reference sequence). J was trimmed by 3 bases and V by 0 bases; bases with no gene match: 1. CDR3 length: 15 amino acids. The CDR3 DNA sequence: TGTGCCACCAGCAGAGAGGGACAGGACTACAATGAGCAGTTCTTC. Its translation: CATSREGQDYNEQFF.

This sequence joins TRBV18 and TRBJ2-2, with D possibly TRBD2 on 6 matching bases. CDR1 KGHSH and CDR2 LQKENI come from the germline V gene. The CDR3 extends over 16 amino acids. Between the trimmed V and J ends, which lost 4 bases and 6 bases, there was a span of 18 bases. This chain's CDR3 is CASSLVGGTSAGELFF. DNA of the CDR3: TGTGCCAGCTCACTGGTGGGCGGGACCTCGGCCGGGGAGCTGTTTTTT.

V and J are TRBV7-9 and TRBJ1-3; 7 bases are a match to TRBD1. The germline V gene encodes CDR1 SEHNR and CDR2 FQNEAQ (reference sequence). Trimming cost V 5 bases and J 0 bases; bases outside gene matches: 4. The CDR3 totals 15 residues. The CDR3 coding sequence is TGTGCCAGCAGCCCCGGGACAGTCTCTGGAAACACCATATATTTT. Its protein product is CASSPGTVSGNTIYF.

The chain joins TRBV6-5 to TRBJ2-3; 7 bases are a match to TRBD2. The CDR3 sequence is 15 residues long. Losses at the gene ends were 0 bases for V and 4 bases for J; bases not matched to a gene: 4. Germline V gene lookup returns CDR1 MNHEY and CDR2 SVGAGI. The CDR3 DNA reads TGTGCCAGCAGTTACTCGACTAGCAGTGCAGATACGCAGTATTTT. Amino acids: CASSYSTSSADTQYF.

The chain couples TRBV11-2 to TRBJ2-1, with 10 nucleotides matching TRBD2. Germline V gene data show CDR1 as SGHAT and CDR2 as FQNNGV. The trim removed 0 bases at V and 1 base at J, leaving 9 bases unmatched. The CDR3 is 19 amino acids. The CDR3 DNA is TGTGCCAGCAGCTTAGATGGTAGCGGGAGGTATCGTTCCTACAATGAGCAGTTCTTC. Protein: CASSLDGSGRYRSYNEQFF.

The V and J genes are TRBV2 and TRBJ1-1; D gene ambiguous. This CDR3 region has 16 residues. V was shortened by 4 bases and J by 0 bases, with 15 bases between the two germline ends. Germline values: CDR1 SNHLY, CDR2 FYNNEI. The CDR3 region has the DNA TGTGCCAGCAGTGGGCCCAGCGGGAGACTGAACACTGAAGCTTTCTTT. This gives the protein CASSGPSGRLNTEAFF.

The chain combines TRBV6-1 with TRBJ2-3, with 7 bases matching TRBD2. The ends lost 2 bases at V and 5 bases at J; junction bases unmatched: 10. CDR1 MNHNS and CDR2 SASEGT come from the germline V gene. The CDR3 spans 16 residues. The CDR3 DNA reads as TGTGCCAGCAGTGAAAGGGAGGCGGGAGTGGGAGATACGCAGTATTTT. Amino acid sequence: CASSEREAGVGDTQYF.